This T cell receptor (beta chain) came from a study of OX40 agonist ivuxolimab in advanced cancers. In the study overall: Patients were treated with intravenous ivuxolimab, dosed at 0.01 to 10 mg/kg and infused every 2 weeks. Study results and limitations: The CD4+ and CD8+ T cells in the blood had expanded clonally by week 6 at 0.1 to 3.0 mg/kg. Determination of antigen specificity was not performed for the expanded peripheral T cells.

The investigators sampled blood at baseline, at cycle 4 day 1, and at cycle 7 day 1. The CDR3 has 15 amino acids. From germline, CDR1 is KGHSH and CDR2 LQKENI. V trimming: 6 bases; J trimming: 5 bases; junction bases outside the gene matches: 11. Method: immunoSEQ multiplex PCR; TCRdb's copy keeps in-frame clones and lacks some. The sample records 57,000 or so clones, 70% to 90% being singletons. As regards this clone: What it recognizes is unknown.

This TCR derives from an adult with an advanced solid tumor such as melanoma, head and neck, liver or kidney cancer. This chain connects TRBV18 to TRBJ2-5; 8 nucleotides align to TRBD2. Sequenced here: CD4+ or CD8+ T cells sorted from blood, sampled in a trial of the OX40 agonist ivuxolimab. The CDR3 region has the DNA TGTGCCAGCTCCCCGAAGGCGGGGGGCAGGGAGACCCAGTACTTC. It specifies CASSPKAGGRETQYF.